Below are 5 T cell receptor beta chains sequenced from a single sample in a study of PD-1 blockade in classical Hodgkin lymphoma. Sequenced by immunoSEQ multiplex PCR; TCRdb stores in-frame clones only, minus some. The table has under 70,000 clones, more than 70% seen once. Every patient was affected by relapse after autologous stem cell transplantation, while exposure to brentuximab vedotin was not uniform. Sequenced material: peripheral blood mononuclear cells (PBMCs), taken at baseline. Every receptor here comes from a human donor with classical Hodgkin lymphoma.

This clone was seen more than once but under ten times. The V and J genes are TRBV15 and TRBJ2-7; TRBD2 matches 9 bases. V lost 0 bases, J lost 4 bases, and 4 bases stayed unmatched. Germline loops: CDR1 LNHNV, CDR2 YYDKDF (reference sequence). The CDR3 sequence is 15 residues long. In DNA form, the CDR3 reads TGTGCCACCAGCAGAGATGGCGGGGGGGGTTACGAGCAGTACTTC. It translates to CATSRDGGGGYEQYF.

V is TRBV7-9 and J is TRBJ1-5, with D perhaps TRBD1 (5 bases). The CDR3 contains 15 residues. Trimming cost V 0 bases and J 3 bases, with 9 bases left between them. Germline values: CDR1 SEHNR, CDR2 FQNEAQ (reference sequence). CDR3 residues: CASSLAVGPNQPQHF. Written as DNA, the CDR3 is TGTGCCAGCAGCTTAGCGGTGGGACCCAATCAGCCCCAGCATTTT.

In this sample, this clone turned up once. The chain is built from TRBV30 and TRBJ1-5, with D perhaps TRBD1 (6 bases). The CDR3 spans 14 residues. Germline lookup yields CDR1 GTSNPN and CDR2 SVGIG (reference sequence). Trimming stripped 3 bases from V and 0 bases from J, with 9 bases between. CDR3 sequence (DNA): TGTGCCTGGAGACAACAGGGTAGCAATCAGCCCCAGCATTTT. This encodes CAWRQQGSNQPQHF.

The chain is built from TRBV11-2 and TRBJ2-6; 7 bases fit TRBD2. Per germline, CDR1 SGHAT and CDR2 FQNNGV. This CDR3 comprises 16 residues. The V and J ends lost 3 bases and 3 bases, in that order; junction bases with no gene match: 5. For the CDR3, the DNA is TGTGCCAGCAGCTTTCCTCCGGGGGGTGGGGCCAACGTCCTGACTTTC. It yields the protein CASSFPPGGGANVLTF.

This clone was found a few times. This CDR3 reads CASSSRQGAGTEAFF. Written as DNA, the CDR3 is TGTGCCAGCAGCTCGAGACAGGGGGCTGGGACTGAAGCTTTCTTT. V and J are TRBV7-9 and TRBJ1-1; 10 bases match TRBD1. The junction had 7 bases not matched to a gene; V was cut back by 4 bases and J by 5 bases. Germline values: CDR1 SEHNR, CDR2 FQNEAQ (reference sequence). The CDR3 length is 15 residues.